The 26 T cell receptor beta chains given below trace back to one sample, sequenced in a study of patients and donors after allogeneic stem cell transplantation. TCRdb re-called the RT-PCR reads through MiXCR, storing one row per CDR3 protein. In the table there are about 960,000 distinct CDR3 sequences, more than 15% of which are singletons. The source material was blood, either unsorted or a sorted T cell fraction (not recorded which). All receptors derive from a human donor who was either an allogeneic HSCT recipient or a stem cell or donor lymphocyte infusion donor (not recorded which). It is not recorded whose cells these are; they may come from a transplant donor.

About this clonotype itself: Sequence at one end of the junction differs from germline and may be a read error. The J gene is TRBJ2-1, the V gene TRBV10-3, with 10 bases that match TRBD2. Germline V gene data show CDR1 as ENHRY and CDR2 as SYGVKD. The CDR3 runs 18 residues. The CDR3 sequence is CAISESINGLADYNVQFF. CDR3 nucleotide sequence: TGTGCCATCAGTGAGTCGATTAATGGACTAGCGGACTACAATGTGCAGTTCTTC.

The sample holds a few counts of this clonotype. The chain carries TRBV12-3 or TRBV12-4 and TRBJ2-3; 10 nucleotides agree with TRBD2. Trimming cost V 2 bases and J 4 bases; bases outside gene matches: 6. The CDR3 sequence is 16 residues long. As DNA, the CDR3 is TGTGCCAGCAGTTTATACAGCGGGAGGGCCTCAGATACGCAGTATTTT. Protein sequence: CASSLYSGRASDTQYF.

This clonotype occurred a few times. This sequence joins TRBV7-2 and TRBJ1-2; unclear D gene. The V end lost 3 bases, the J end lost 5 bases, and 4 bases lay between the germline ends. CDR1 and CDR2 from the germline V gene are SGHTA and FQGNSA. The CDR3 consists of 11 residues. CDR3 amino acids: CASSFKYGYTF. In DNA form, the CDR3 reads TGTGCCAGCAGCTTTAAATATGGCTACACCTTC. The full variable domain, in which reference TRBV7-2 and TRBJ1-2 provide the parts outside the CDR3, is GAGVSQSPSNKVTEKGKDVELRCDPISGHTALYWYRQSLGQGLEFLIYFQGNSAPDKSGLPSDRFSAERTGGSVSTLTIQRTQQEDSAVYLCASSFKYGYTFGSGTRLTVV.

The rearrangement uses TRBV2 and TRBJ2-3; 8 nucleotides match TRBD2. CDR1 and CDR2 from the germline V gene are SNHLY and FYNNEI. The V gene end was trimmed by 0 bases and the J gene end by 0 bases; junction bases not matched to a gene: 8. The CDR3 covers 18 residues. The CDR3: CASSEAPVAGPSTDTQYF. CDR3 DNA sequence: TGTGCCAGCAGTGAAGCTCCCGTAGCGGGACCTAGCACAGATACGCAGTATTTT.

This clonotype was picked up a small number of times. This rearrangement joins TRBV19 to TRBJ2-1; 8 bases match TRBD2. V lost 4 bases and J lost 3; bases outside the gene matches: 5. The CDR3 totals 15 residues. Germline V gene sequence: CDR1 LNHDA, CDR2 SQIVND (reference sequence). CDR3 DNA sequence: TGTGCCAGTAGTAAGGGACTAGGGCTCTACAATGAGCAGTTCTTC. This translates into CASSKGLGLYNEQFF.

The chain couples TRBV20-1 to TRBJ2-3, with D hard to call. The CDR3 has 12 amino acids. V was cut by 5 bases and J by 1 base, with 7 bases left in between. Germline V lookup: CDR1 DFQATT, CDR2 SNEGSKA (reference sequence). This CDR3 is CSAVSGTDTQYF. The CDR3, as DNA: TGCAGTGCTGTATCCGGCACAGATACGCAGTATTTT.

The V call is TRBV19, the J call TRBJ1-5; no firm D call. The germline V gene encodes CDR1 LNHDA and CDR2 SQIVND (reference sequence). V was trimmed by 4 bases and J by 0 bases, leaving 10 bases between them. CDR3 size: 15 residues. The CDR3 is CASSTATDSNQPQHF. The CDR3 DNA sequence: TGTGCCAGTAGTACCGCAACTGATAGCAATCAGCCCCAGCATTTT.

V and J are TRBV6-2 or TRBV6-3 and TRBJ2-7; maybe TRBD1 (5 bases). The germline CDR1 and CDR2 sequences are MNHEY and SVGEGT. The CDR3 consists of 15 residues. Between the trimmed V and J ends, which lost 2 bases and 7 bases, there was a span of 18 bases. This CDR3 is CASSYLPGLVGEQYF. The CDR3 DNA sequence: TGTGCCAGCAGTTACCTTCCAGGGTTGGTCGGAGAGCAGTACTTC.

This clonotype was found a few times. The CDR3 DNA follows: TGTGCCAGCAGCGTACTAGCGGGGGGGCCTACGAACACCGGGGAGCTGTTTTTT. Its protein product is CASSVLAGGPTNTGELFF. This chain joins TRBV9 and TRBJ2-2; 12 nucleotides line up with TRBD2. The V and J ends lost 1 base and 0 bases, in that order; junction bases with no gene match: 4. Germline-derived CDR1 and CDR2 are SGDLS and YYNGEE. The CDR3 totals 18 residues.

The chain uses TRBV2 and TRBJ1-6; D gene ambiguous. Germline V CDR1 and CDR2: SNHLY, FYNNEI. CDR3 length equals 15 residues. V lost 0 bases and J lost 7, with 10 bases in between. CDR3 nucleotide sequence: TGTGCCAGCAGTGAAGCCCCGGGCAAAAATTCACCCCTCCACTTT. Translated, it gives CASSEAPGKNSPLHF.

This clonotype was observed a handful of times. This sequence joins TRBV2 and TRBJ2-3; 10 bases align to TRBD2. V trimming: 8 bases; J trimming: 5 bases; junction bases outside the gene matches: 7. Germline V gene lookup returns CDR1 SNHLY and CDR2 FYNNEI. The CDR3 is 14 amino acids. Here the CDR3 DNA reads TGTGCCAGCGCGGAGCGGGGGGGCATAGATACGCAGTATTTT. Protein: CASAERGGIDTQYF.

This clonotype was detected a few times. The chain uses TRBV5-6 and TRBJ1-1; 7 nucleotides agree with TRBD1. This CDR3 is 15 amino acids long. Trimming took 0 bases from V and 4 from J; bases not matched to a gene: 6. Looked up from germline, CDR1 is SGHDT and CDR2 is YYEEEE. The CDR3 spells CASSLVRDSLTEAFF. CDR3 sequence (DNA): TGTGCCAGCAGCTTGGTCCGGGACAGCCTCACTGAAGCTTTCTTT.

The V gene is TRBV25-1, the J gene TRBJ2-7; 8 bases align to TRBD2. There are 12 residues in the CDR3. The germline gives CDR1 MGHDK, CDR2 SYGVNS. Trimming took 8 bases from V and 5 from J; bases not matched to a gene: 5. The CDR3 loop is CASSRRGDEQYF. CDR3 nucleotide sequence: TGTGCCAGCTCCCGGCGGGGGGACGAGCAGTACTTC.

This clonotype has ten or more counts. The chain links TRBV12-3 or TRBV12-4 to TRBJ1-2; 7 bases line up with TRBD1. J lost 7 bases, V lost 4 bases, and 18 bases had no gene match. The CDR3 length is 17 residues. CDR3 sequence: CASSSEYYRGRNAGYTF. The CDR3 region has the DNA TGTGCCAGCAGTTCGGAGTATTATAGGGGGCGAAATGCTGGCTACACCTTC.

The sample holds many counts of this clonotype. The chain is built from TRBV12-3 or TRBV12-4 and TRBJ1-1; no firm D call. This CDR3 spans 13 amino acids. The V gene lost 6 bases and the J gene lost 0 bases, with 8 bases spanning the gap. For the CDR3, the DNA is TGTGCCAGCAGGCGCGAGTTGAACACTGAAGCTTTCTTT. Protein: CASRRELNTEAFF.

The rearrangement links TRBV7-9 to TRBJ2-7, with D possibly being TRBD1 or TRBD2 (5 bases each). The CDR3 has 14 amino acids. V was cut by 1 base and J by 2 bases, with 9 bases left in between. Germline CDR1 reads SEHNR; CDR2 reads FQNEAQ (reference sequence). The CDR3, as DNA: TGTGCCAGCAGCTTAGGAGGGGATACCTACGAGCAGTACTTC. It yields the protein CASSLGGDTYEQYF.

CDR3 nucleotide sequence: TGTGCCATCAGTGAGAGCGGTCGCACAGATACGCAGTATTTT. Its protein is CAISESGRTDTQYF. This chain uses TRBV10-3 with TRBJ2-3; tentative D call: TRBD2 (5 bases). The CDR3 totals 14 residues. Trimming removed 2 bases at V and 1 base at J, with 7 bases between. Germline-derived CDR1 and CDR2 are ENHRY and SYGVKD.

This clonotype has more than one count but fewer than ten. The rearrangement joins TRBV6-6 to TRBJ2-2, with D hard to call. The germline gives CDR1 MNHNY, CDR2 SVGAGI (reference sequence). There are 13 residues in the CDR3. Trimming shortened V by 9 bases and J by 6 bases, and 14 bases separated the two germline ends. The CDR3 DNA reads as TGTGCCAGTCGGTCCCTCGAGGCCGGGGAGCTGTTTTTT. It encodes CASRSLEAGELFF.

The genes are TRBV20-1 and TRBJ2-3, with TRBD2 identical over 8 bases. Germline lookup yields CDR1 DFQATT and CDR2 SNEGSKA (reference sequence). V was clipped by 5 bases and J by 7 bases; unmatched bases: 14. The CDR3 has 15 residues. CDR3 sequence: CSAPSAGTSAYTQYF. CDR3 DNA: TGCAGTGCTCCAAGCGCCGGGACTAGTGCGTATACGCAGTATTTT.

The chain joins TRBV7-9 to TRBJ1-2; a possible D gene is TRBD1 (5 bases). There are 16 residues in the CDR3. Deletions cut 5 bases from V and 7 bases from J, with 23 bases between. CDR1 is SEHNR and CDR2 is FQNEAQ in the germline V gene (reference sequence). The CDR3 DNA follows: TGTGCCAGCAGCCCCGAGAAGCCAGGGAGATTAGGTGGCTACACCTTC. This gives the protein CASSPEKPGRLGGYTF.

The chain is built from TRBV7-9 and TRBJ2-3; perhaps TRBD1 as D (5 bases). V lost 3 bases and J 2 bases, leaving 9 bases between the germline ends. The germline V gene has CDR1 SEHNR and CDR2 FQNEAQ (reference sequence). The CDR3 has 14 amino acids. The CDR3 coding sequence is TGTGCCAGCAGCTTTGCAGGGTTCACAGATACGCAGTATTTT. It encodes CASSFAGFTDTQYF.

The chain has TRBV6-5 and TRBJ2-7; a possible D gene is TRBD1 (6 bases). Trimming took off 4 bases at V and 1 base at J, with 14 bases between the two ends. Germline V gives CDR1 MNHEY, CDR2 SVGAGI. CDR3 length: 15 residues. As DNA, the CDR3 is TGTGCCAGCAGTTCGAGTAAAGGGGGTTCCTACGAGCAGTACTTC. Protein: CASSSSKGGSYEQYF.

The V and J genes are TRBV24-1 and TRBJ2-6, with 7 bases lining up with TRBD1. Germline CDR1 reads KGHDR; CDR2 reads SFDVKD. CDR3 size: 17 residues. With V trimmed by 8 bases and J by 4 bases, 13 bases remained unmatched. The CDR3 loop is CATNNPRQGSGANVLTF. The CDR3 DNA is TGTGCCACCAACAACCCCCGACAGGGTTCCGGGGCCAACGTCCTGACTTTC.

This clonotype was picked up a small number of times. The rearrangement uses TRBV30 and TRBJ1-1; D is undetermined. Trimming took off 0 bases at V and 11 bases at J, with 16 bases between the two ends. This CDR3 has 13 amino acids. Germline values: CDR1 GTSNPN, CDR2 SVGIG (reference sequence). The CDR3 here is CAWSVGTPSVAFF. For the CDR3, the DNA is TGTGCCTGGAGTGTAGGAACGCCGAGTGTGGCTTTCTTT.

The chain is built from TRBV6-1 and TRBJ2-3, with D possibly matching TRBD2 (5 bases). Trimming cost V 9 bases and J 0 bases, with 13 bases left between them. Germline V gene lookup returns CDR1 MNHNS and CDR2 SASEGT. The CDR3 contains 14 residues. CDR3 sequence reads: CASRASLSTDTQYF. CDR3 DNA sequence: TGTGCCAGTCGGGCTAGCCTAAGCACAGATACGCAGTATTTT.

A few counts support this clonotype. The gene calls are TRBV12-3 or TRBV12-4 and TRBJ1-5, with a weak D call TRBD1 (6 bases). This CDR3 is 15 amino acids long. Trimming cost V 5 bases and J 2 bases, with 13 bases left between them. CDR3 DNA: TGTGCCAGCAGTAAACAGGGATGGGGCAATCAGCCCCAGCATTTT. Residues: CASSKQGWGNQPQHF.